Presented here are 26 T cell receptor beta chains from one specimen sequenced in a study of T cell changes during pregnancy in multiple sclerosis. Clones were read by immunoSEQ multiplex PCR, and TCRdb kept only the in-frame ones, dropping some. In the table there are tens of thousands of clones, approximately 94% of which are singletons. This sample comprised CD4+ T cells from peripheral blood mononuclear cells, obtained after pregnancy. These TCRs come from a female donor with multiple sclerosis, enrolled in a pregnancy study.

The chain employs TRBV27 and TRBJ1-2; possible D gene TRBD1, 6 bases. Trimming cost V 4 bases and J 1 base, with 13 bases left between them. The CDR3 runs to 15 residues. The germline V gene encodes CDR1 MNHEY and CDR2 SMNVEV (reference sequence). CDR3 region: CASSSGGALNYGYTF. Here the CDR3 DNA reads TGTGCCAGCAGTTCGGGGGGGGCCCTTAACTATGGCTACACCTTC.

The chain links TRBV2 to TRBJ2-7; 10 positions match TRBD1. Germline-derived CDR1 and CDR2 are SNHLY and FYNNEI. The CDR3 length is 16 residues. V lost 2 bases to trimming and J lost 2 bases; unmatched junction nucleotides: 6. This CDR3 is CASSELVGQGTYEQYF. The DNA of the CDR3 is TGTGCCAGCAGTGAATTGGTGGGACAGGGGACCTACGAGCAGTACTTC.

The V call is TRBV2, the J call TRBJ1-4; 7 positions agree with TRBD1. Germline lookup yields CDR1 SNHLY and CDR2 FYNNEI. The V segment lost 7 bases and the J segment 4 bases; nucleotides outside the gene matches: 12. This CDR3 is 16 amino acids long. The CDR3 reads CASIRTGGGGNEKLFF. CDR3 in DNA: TGTGCCAGCATCCGGACAGGTGGTGGGGGTAATGAAAAACTGTTTTTT.

This clone was detected only once. V usage is TRBV21-1 and J usage is TRBJ1-2; TRBD1 is the table's D call and was not checked against the DNA. TRBV21-1 is designated a pseudogene. There are 16 residues in the CDR3. The CDR3 here is CASSKRGTGDVYGYTF. CDR3 bases: TGTGCCAGCAGCAAAAGGGGGACAGGGGACGTCTATGGCTACACCTTC.

This clone was seen just once. The chain couples TRBV18 to TRBJ2-3, with 8 bases lining up with TRBD1. The germline CDR1 and CDR2 sequences are KGHSH and LQKENI. The CDR3 length is 15 residues. V was clipped by 0 bases and J by 4 bases; unmatched bases: 3. CDR3 sequence: CASSPPLGQADTQYF. The DNA of the CDR3 is TGTGCCAGCTCACCACCATTGGGACAGGCAGATACGCAGTATTTT.

The V and J genes are TRBV6-5 and TRBJ1-2; 8 bases line up with TRBD1. The junction had 7 bases not matched to a gene; V was cut back by 0 bases and J by 4 bases. CDR3 length equals 16 residues. CDR1 and CDR2 (germline): MNHEY, SVGAGI. Here the CDR3 reads CASSYSANRGGYGYTF. The CDR3, as DNA: TGTGCCAGCAGTTACTCCGCGAACAGGGGGGGCTATGGCTACACCTTC.

The rearrangement links TRBV5-1 to TRBJ1-3; D gene ambiguous. The V gene lost 0 bases and the J gene lost 0 bases, with 4 bases spanning the gap. CDR1 and CDR2 (germline): SGHRS, YFSETQ. The CDR3 consists of 14 residues. In DNA form, the CDR3 reads TGCGCCAGCAGCTTGGCAGGCTCTGGAAACACCATATATTTT. Protein product: CASSLAGSGNTIYF. Complete variable domain (other parts from reference TRBV5-1 and TRBJ1-3): KAGVTQTPRYLIKTRGQQVTLSCSPISGHRSVSWYQQTPGQGLQFLFEYFSETQRNKGNFPGRFSGRQFSNSRSEMNVSTLELGDSALYLCASSLAGSGNTIYFGEGSWLTVV.

The chain employs TRBV9 and TRBJ2-2, with D hard to call. The V gene lost 3 bases and the J gene lost 3 bases, with 9 bases spanning the gap. CDR1 SGDLS and CDR2 YYNGEE come from the germline V gene. The CDR3 runs 14 residues. CDR3 protein: CASSARTYTGELFF. The DNA of the CDR3 is TGTGCCAGCAGCGCGCGAACGTACACCGGGGAGCTGTTTTTT.

The chain joins TRBV25-1 to TRBJ2-7, with TRBD2 matching over 7 bases. CDR1 and CDR2 from the germline V gene are MGHDK and SYGVNS. V was pared by 9 bases and J by 0 bases, with 5 bases of the junction left unmatched. There are 13 residues in the CDR3. Here the CDR3 reads CARGEGPSYEQYF. The DNA for the CDR3 is TGTGCCAGAGGGGAGGGGCCCTCCTACGAGCAGTACTTC.

This chain joins TRBV7-9 and TRBJ2-1, with D perhaps TRBD1 (7 bases). Germline assignment: CDR1 SEHNR and CDR2 FQNEAQ (reference sequence). The CDR3 has 18 amino acids. V was clipped by 5 bases and J by 8 bases, with 28 bases between them. CDR3 DNA: TGTGCCAGCAGCCCCAGGGGGGCGCTGCGGAAGAATTTATATGAGCAGTTCTTC. Translation gives CASSPRGALRKNLYEQFF.

The rearrangement joins TRBV19 to TRBJ2-7; D is uncertain. CDR1 LNHDA and CDR2 SQIVND come from the germline V gene (reference sequence). Deletions cut 9 bases from V and 3 bases from J, with 21 bases between. This CDR3 region has 15 residues. CDR3 amino acids: CASRVAVAENYEQYF. The CDR3 region has the DNA TGTGCCAGCCGCGTCGCGGTGGCAGAGAACTACGAGCAGTACTTC.

V gene TRBV29-1 combines with J gene TRBJ2-7, with unresolved D. The CDR3 has 11 residues. Per germline, CDR1 SQVTM and CDR2 ANQGSEA. Trimming shortened V by 5 bases and J by 4 bases, and 9 bases separated the two germline ends. Here the CDR3 reads CSVKQRYEQYF. DNA for the CDR3: TGCAGCGTTAAACAGAGATACGAGCAGTACTTC.

The rearrangement links TRBV5-1 to TRBJ2-5; 7 bases map to TRBD1. Germline V CDR1 and CDR2: SGHRS, YFSETQ. The CDR3 extends over 16 amino acids. The V gene end was trimmed by 1 base and the J gene end by 4 bases; junction bases not matched to a gene: 10. The CDR3 spells CASSLKIQGTSETQYF. DNA of the CDR3: TGCGCCAGCAGCTTGAAGATACAGGGGACCTCAGAGACCCAGTACTTC.

V is TRBV7-9 and J is TRBJ1-5; TRBD1 might be the D (5 bases). CDR1 SEHNR and CDR2 FQNEAQ come from the germline V gene (reference sequence). The CDR3 has 14 amino acids. V lost 5 bases to trimming and J lost 3 bases, with 11 bases between them. This CDR3 is CASSPPTVNQPQHF. CDR3 coding DNA: TGTGCCAGCAGCCCTCCGACAGTCAATCAGCCCCAGCATTTT.

The chain joins TRBV5-1 to TRBJ2-3; 8 nucleotides agree with TRBD1. The J segment lost 13 bases and the V segment lost 3 bases, leaving 7 bases of the junction unmatched. Germline loops: CDR1 SGHRS, CDR2 YFSETQ. The CDR3 sequence is 12 residues long. CDR3 sequence: CASSWQGALKYF. The CDR3 DNA reads TGCGCCAGCAGCTGGCAGGGGGCTCTTAAGTATTTT.

The chain is built from TRBV2 and TRBJ1-5; unclear D gene. The germline gives CDR1 SNHLY, CDR2 FYNNEI. The CDR3 is made up of 15 amino acids. Trimming removed 3 bases from V and 3 bases from J, with 12 bases in between. The CDR3 protein is CASSDQATPNQPQHF. The CDR3 DNA reads as TGTGCCAGCAGTGATCAGGCGACACCCAATCAGCCCCAGCATTTT.

This rearrangement joins TRBV7-5 to TRBJ2-5; no check of the table's D call, TRBD2, against the DNA was made. TRBV7-5 is termed a pseudogene. CDR3 length: 17 amino acids. The CDR3 DNA follows: TGTGCCAGAAGTGACCTCACGAGGATCATCGTCGACGAGACCCAGTACTTC. Translated, it gives CARSDLTRIIVDETQYF.

The V and J genes are TRBV30 and TRBJ1-2, with D uncertain. V shed 3 bases and J shed 7 bases, with 9 bases lying between them. Germline V gene lookup returns CDR1 GTSNPN and CDR2 SVGIG (reference sequence). CDR3 length: 11 residues. The CDR3 DNA sequence: TGTGCCTGGAGCATTGGAGCTGGCTACACCTTC. Protein: CAWSIGAGYTF. Drawing the rest from reference TRBV30 and TRBJ1-2, the complete variable domain is SQTIHQWPATLVQPVGSPLSLECTVEGTSNPNLYWYRQAAGRGLQLLFYSVGIGQISSEVPQNLSASRPQDRQFILSSKKLLLSDSGFYLCAWSIGAGYTFGSGTRLTVV.

The V and J genes are TRBV7-9 and TRBJ1-3, with D possibly matching TRBD1 (5 bases). The CDR3 runs 18 residues. Germline V gene data show CDR1 as SEHNR and CDR2 as FQNEAQ (reference sequence). Trimming left V 4 bases short and J 4 bases short, with 23 bases between. The CDR3 sequence is CASSSPGRGRTSGNTIYF. In nucleotides, the CDR3 is TGTGCCAGCAGCTCCCCGGGGCGGGGAAGAACGTCAGGAAACACCATATATTTT.

The chain is built from TRBV11-3 and TRBJ2-7, with a tentative D call TRBD2 (6 bases). The V end lost 0 bases, the J end lost 6 bases, and 18 bases lay between the germline ends. This CDR3 has 16 amino acids. Per the germline V gene, CDR1 is SGHNT and CDR2 is YENEEA. The CDR3 spells CASSLDQSGGTGEQYF. CDR3 DNA sequence: TGTGCCAGCAGCTTAGATCAATCCGGGGGAACGGGCGAGCAGTACTTC.

V gene TRBV6-1 combines with J gene TRBJ1-1, with D possibly matching TRBD1 (5 bases). The germline V and J ends were trimmed by 10 bases and 1 base, with 13 bases remaining between them. The CDR3 consists of 13 residues. Looked up from germline, CDR1 is MNHNS and CDR2 is SASEGT. The CDR3 protein is CATINTGNTEAFF. DNA of the CDR3: TGTGCCACCATAAACACAGGGAACACTGAAGCTTTCTTT.

This rearrangement joins TRBV5-8 to TRBJ2-7, with 9 bases aligning to TRBD1. V dropped 6 bases and J dropped 5; count of bases not matched to a gene: 9. The CDR3 runs to 14 residues. Looked up from germline, CDR1 is SGHTS and CDR2 is YDEGEE. CDR3 sequence (DNA): TGTGCCAGCACACTTGACAGGGGGAGAAACGAGCAGTACTTC. It specifies CASTLDRGRNEQYF.

This clone was counted once. The chain has TRBV5-1 and TRBJ2-7; TRBD2 matches 10 bases. Germline V lookup: CDR1 SGHRS, CDR2 YFSETQ. CDR3 length: 14 residues. The V gene end was trimmed by 6 bases and the J gene end by 8 bases; junction bases not matched to a gene: 11. The CDR3 protein is CASNLAGVQGKQYF. CDR3 coding DNA: TGCGCCAGCAACCTAGCGGGAGTACAGGGCAAGCAGTACTTC.

This chain links TRBV6-6 with TRBJ2-7; D uncertain. The length of the CDR3 is 15 residues. Between the trimmed V and J ends, which lost 2 bases and 0 bases, there was a span of 11 bases. CDR1 is MNHNY and CDR2 is SVGAGI in the germline V gene (reference sequence). CDR3 sequence reads: CASSYAGSSSYEQYF. CDR3 bases: TGTGCCAGCAGTTACGCAGGATCGAGCTCCTACGAGCAGTACTTC.

The chain links TRBV6-6 to TRBJ1-6, with D possibly matching TRBD1 (5 bases). In germline, CDR1 is MNHNY, CDR2 SVGAGI (reference sequence). Trimming shortened V by 5 bases and J by 6 bases, and 17 bases separated the two germline ends. This CDR3 is built from 16 residues. CDR3 region: CASSRTGGRINSPLHF. CDR3 nucleotides: TGTGCCAGCAGTCGTACCGGGGGAAGGATTAATTCACCCCTCCACTTT.

The V call is TRBV6-5, the J call TRBJ2-7; 9 bases line up with TRBD1. The CDR3 sequence is 12 residues long. J lost 13 bases, V lost 6 bases, and 10 bases had no gene match. Germline assignment: CDR1 MNHEY and CDR2 SVGAGI. The CDR3 here is CASSDRDRVIYF. CDR3 nucleotide sequence: TGTGCCAGCAGCGATCGGGACAGGGTGATATACTTC.